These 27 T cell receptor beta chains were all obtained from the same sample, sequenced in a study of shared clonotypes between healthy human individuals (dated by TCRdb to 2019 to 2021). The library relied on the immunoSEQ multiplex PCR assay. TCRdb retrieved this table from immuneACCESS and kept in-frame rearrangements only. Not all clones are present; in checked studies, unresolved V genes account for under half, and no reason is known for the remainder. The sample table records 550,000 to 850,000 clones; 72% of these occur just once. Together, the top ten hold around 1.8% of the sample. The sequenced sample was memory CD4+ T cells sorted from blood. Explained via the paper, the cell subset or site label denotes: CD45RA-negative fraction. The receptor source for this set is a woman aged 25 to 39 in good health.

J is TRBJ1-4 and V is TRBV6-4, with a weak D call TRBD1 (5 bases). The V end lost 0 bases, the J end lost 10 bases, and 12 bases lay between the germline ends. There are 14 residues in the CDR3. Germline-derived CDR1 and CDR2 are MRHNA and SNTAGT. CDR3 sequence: CASSDSLGDGKLFF. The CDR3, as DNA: TGTGCCAGCAGTGACTCGCTCGGGGACGGAAAACTGTTTTTT.

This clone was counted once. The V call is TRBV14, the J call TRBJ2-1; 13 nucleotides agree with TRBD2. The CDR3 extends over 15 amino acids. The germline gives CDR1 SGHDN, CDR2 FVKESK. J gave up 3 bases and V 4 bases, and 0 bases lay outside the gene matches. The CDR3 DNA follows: TGTGCCAGCAGCCGGACTAGCGGGAGCTACAATGAGCAGTTCTTC. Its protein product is CASSRTSGSYNEQFF.

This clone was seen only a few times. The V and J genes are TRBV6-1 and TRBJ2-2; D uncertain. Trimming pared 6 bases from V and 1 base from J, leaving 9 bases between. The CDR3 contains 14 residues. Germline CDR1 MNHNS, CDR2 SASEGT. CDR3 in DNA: TGTGCCAGCAGCGATCCGTGGAACACCGGGGAGCTGTTTTTT. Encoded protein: CASSDPWNTGELFF.

The CDR3 spells CATAVAGGFSYEQYF. CDR3 DNA sequence: TGTGCCACCGCCGTAGCGGGAGGTTTCTCCTACGAGCAGTACTTC. This chain joins TRBV10-3 and TRBJ2-7, with 10 bases aligning to TRBD2. The CDR3 length is 15 residues. The germline gives CDR1 ENHRY, CDR2 SYGVKD. J was trimmed by 0 bases and V by 10 bases; bases with no gene match: 9.

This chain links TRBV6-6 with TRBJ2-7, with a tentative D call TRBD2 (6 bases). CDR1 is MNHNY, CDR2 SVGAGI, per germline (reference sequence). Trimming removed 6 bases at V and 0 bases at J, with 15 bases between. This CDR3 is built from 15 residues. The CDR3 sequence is CASRSPRGNSYEQYF. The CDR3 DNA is TGTGCCAGCAGATCCCCTCGGGGGAACTCCTACGAGCAGTACTTC.

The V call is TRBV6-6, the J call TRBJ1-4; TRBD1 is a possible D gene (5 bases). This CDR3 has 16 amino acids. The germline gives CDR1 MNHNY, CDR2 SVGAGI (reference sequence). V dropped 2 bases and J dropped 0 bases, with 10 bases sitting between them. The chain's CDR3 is CASSYPRGATNEKLFF. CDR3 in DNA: TGTGCCAGCAGTTACCCGAGAGGGGCAACTAATGAAAAACTGTTTTTT.

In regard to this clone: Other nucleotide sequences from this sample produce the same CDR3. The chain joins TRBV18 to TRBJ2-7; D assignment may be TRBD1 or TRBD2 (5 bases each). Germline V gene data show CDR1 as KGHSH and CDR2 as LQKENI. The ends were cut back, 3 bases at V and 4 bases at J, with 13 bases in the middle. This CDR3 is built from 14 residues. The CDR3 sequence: CASSPGTGPYEQYF. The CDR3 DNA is TGTGCCAGCTCACCGGGGACGGGACCATACGAGCAGTACTTC.

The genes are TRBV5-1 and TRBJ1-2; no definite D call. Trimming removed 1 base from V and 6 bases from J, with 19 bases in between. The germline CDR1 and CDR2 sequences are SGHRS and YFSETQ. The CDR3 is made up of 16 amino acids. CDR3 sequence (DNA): TGCGCCAGCAGCTTGTACGGGGAAATCCGTCAAAATGGCTACACCTTC. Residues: CASSLYGEIRQNGYTF.

CDR3 coding DNA: TGCAGCGTTTCAAGACAGGGGCCCGAAGCTTTCTTT. Residues: CSVSRQGPEAFF. This chain uses TRBV29-1 with TRBJ1-1, with 8 positions matching TRBD1. The trim removed 5 bases at V and 8 bases at J, leaving 7 bases unmatched. Germline lookup yields CDR1 SQVTM and CDR2 ANQGSEA. This CDR3 is 12 amino acids long.

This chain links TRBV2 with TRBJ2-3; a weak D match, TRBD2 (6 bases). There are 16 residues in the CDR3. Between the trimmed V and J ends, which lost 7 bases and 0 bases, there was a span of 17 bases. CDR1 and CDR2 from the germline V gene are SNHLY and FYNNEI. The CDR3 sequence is CASKLPGGPSTDTQYF. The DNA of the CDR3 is TGTGCCAGCAAACTTCCCGGGGGACCTAGCACAGATACGCAGTATTTT.

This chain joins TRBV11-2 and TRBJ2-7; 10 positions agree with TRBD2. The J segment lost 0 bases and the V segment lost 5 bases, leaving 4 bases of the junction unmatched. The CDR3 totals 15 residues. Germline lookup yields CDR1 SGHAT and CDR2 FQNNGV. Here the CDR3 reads CASSPGLASSYEQYF. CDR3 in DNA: TGTGCCAGCAGCCCGGGACTAGCGAGCTCCTACGAGCAGTACTTC.

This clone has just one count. The DNA of the CDR3 is TGCGCCAGCAGCTTCACCACGGGAGCCTTCAGGGAGACCCAGTACTTC. Translation gives CASSFTTGAFRETQYF. The chain couples TRBV5-1 to TRBJ2-5; TRBD2 might be the D (6 bases). With 2 bases removed from V and 5 bases from J, the gap between germline ends came to 19 bases. The CDR3 length is 16 residues. Germline-derived CDR1 and CDR2 are SGHRS and YFSETQ. Together with reference TRBV5-1 and TRBJ2-5, the CDR3 gives the full variable domain: KAGVTQTPRYLIKTRGQQVTLSCSPISGHRSVSWYQQTPGQGLQFLFEYFSETQRNKGNFPGRFSGRQFSNSRSEMNVSTLELGDSALYLCASSFTTGAFRETQYFGPGTRLLVL.

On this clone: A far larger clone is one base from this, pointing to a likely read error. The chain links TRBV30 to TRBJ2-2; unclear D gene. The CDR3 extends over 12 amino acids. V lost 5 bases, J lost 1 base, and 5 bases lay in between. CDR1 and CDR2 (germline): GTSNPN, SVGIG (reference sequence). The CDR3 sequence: CAWLGNTGELFF. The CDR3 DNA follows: TGTGCCTGGCTGGGGAACACCGGGGAGCTGTTTTTT.

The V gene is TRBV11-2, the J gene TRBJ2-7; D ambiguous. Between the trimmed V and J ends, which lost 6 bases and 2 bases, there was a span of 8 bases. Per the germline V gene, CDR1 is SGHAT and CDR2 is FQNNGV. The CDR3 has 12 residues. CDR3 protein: CASSPRPYEQYF. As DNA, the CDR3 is TGTGCCAGCAGTCCCCGCCCCTACGAGCAGTACTTC.

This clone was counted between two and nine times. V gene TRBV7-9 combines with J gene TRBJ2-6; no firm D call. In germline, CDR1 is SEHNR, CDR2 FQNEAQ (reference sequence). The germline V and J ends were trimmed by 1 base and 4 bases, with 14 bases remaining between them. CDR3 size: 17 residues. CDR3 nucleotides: TGTGCCAGCAGCTTAGACTTTCGGGTAACCGGGGCCAACGTCCTGACTTTC. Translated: CASSLDFRVTGANVLTF.

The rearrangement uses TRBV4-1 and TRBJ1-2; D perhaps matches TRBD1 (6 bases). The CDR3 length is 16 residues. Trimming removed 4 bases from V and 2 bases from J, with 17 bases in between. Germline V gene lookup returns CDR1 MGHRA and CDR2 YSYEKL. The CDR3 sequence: CASSPPFGGRNYGYTF. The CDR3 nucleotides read TGCGCCAGCAGCCCACCTTTCGGGGGGCGCAACTATGGCTACACCTTC.

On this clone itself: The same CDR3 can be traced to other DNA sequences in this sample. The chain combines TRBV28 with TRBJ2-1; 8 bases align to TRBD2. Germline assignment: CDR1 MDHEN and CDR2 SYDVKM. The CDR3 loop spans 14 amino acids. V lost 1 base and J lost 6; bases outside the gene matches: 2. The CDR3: CASSLLAGRNEQFF. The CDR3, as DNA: TGTGCCAGCAGTTTATTAGCGGGGCGCAATGAGCAGTTCTTC.

The CDR3 protein is CASSPRGISSYEQYF. CDR3 bases: TGTGCCAGCTCACCACGGGGAATTAGCTCCTACGAGCAGTACTTC. The V call is TRBV18, the J call TRBJ2-7, with D uncertain. The V end was cut by 1 base, the J end by 0 bases, with 10 bases between. CDR1 is KGHSH and CDR2 is LQKENI in the germline V gene. The CDR3 runs to 15 residues.

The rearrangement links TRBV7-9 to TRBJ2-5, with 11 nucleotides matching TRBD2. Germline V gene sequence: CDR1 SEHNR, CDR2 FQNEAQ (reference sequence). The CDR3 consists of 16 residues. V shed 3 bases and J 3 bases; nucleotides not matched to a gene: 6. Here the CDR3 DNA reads TGTGCCAGCAGCTTCTGGACTAGCGGGTTCAAAGAGACCCAGTACTTC. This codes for CASSFWTSGFKETQYF.

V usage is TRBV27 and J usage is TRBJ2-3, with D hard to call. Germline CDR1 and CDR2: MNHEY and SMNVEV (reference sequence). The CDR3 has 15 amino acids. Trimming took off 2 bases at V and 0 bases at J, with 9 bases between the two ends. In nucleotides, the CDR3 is TGTGCCAGCAGTTTAATGGCAGCTAGCACAGATACGCAGTATTTT. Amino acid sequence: CASSLMAASTDTQYF.

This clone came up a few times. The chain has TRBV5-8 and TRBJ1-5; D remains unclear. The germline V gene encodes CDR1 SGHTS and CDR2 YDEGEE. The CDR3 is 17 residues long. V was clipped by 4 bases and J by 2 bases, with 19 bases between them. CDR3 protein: CASSPAWGSGGNQPQHF. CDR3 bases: TGTGCCAGCAGCCCAGCCTGGGGTAGCGGAGGCAATCAGCCCCAGCATTTT.

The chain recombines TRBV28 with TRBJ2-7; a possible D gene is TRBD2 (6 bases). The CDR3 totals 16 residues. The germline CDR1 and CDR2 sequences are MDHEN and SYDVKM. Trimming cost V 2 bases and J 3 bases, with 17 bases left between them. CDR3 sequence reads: CASSLVGGGENYEQYF. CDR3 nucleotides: TGTGCCAGCAGTTTAGTAGGCGGCGGGGAAAACTACGAGCAGTACTTC.

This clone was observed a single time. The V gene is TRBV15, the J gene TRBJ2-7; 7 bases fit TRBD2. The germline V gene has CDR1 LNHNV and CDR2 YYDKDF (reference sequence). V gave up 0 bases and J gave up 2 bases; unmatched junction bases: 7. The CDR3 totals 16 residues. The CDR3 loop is CATSRETASGAYEQYF. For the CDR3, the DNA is TGTGCCACCAGCAGAGAAACGGCTAGCGGCGCCTACGAGCAGTACTTC.

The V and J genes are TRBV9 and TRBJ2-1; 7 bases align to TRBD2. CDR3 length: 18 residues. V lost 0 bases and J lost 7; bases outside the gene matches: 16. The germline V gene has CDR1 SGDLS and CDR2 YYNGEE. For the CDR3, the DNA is TGTGCCAGCAGCGTAGCGGAGGGCGGGAGTTTGTTGGGAAATGAGCAGTTCTTC. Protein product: CASSVAEGGSLLGNEQFF.

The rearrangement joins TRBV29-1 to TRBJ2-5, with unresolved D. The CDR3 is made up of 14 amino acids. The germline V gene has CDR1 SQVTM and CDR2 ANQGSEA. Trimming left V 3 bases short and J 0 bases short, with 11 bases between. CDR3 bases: TGCAGCGTTGACTTGTCCGCTAACCAAGAGACCCAGTACTTC. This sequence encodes CSVDLSANQETQYF. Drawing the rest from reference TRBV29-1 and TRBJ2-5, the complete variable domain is SAVISQKPSRDICQRGTSLTIQCQVDSQVTMMFWYRQQPGQSLTLIATANQGSEATYESGFVIDKFPISRPNLTFSTLTVSNMSPEDSSIYLCSVDLSANQETQYFGPGTRLLVL.

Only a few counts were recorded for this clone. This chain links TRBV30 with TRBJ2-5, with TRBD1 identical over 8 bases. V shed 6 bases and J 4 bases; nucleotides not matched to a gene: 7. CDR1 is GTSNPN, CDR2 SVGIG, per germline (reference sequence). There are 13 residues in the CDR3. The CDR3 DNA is TGTGCCTGCGAAACGGACAGGGCAGAGACCCAGTACTTC. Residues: CACETDRAETQYF.

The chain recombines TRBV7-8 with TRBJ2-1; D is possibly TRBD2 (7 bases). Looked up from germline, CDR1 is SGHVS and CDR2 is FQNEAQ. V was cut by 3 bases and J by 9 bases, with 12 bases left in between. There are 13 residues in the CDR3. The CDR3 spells CASSFGGRAEQFF. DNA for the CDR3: TGTGCCAGCAGCTTCGGGGGGCGCGCTGAGCAGTTCTTC.